Below are 32 T cell receptor beta chains sequenced from a single sample in a study of blood T cell repertoires in COVID-19. Libraries were prepared by immunoSEQ multiplex PCR; TCRdb keeps only in-frame clonotypes and omits some of them. The repertoire holds 150,000 to 200,000 clones, 70% to 80% seen once, with approximately 15% in the top ten. The sample was PBMCs or T cells enriched from blood (not recorded which). The source is a woman in her fifties or sixties who had recovered from COVID-19.

In DNA, the CDR3 is TGTGCCAGCACCAAAAGGTCCAGGGCCAGCTCTGGGGCCAACGTCCTGACTTTC. This translates into CASTKRSRASSGANVLTF. The V call is TRBV3-1 (or the pseudogene TRBV3-2), the J call TRBJ2-6, with TRBD1 as a possible D gene (5 bases). CDR1 LGHDT and CDR2 YNNKEL come from the germline V gene (reference sequence). Trimming removed 7 bases from V and 0 bases from J, with 19 bases in between. The CDR3 sequence is 18 residues long.

This clone was counted a single time. V gene TRBV5-1 combines with J gene TRBJ2-7, with TRBD1 identical over 7 bases. This CDR3 comprises 14 residues. The junction had 11 bases not matched to a gene; V was cut back by 9 bases and J by 2 bases. The germline gives CDR1 SGHRS, CDR2 YFSETQ. The CDR3: CATSSGQPTYEQYF. The CDR3, as DNA: TGCGCCACGTCTTCGGGACAGCCTACCTACGAGCAGTACTTC.

The CDR3 region has the DNA TGCAGCGTTGACAGGGGAAAAGGGCATCACTATAGCAATCAGCCCCAGCATTTT. It is translated as CSVDRGKGHHYSNQPQHF. The chain couples TRBV29-1 to TRBJ1-5; TRBD1 might be the D (6 bases). V shed 3 bases and J shed 0 bases, with 21 bases lying between them. Germline V gene data show CDR1 as SQVTM and CDR2 as ANQGSEA. The CDR3 extends over 18 amino acids.

The chain has TRBV15 and TRBJ2-1; 9 bases are shared with TRBD2. The V segment lost 3 bases and the J segment 4 bases; nucleotides outside the gene matches: 7. Germline values: CDR1 LNHNV, CDR2 YYDKDF (reference sequence). The CDR3 runs 16 residues. In DNA form, the CDR3 reads TGTGCCACCAGCAGGCGAGGACTAGCGAGTTACAATGAGCAGTTCTTC. Translating gives CATSRRGLASYNEQFF.

V gene TRBV3-1 (or the pseudogene TRBV3-2) combines with J gene TRBJ2-1; possibly TRBD2 for D (6 bases). Trimming removed 3 bases at V and 2 bases at J, with 11 bases between. CDR1 is LGHDT, CDR2 YNNKEL, per germline (reference sequence). CDR3 length: 15 residues. The CDR3 DNA reads as TGTGCCAGCAGCCAGGAGGGGTGGGCCTACAATGAGCAGTTCTTC. It codes for CASSQEGWAYNEQFF.

The chain is built from TRBV7-9 and TRBJ2-1; the match to TRBD2 covers 7 bases. Germline V gives CDR1 SEHNR, CDR2 FQNEAQ (reference sequence). V lost 5 bases, J lost 7 bases, and 14 bases stayed unmatched. The CDR3 runs 16 residues. The CDR3 DNA sequence: TGTGCCAGCAGCCCCGGCGGGGCGGGAGACCTGAATGAGCAGTTCTTC. Encoded protein: CASSPGGAGDLNEQFF. Combining the CDR3 with reference TRBV7-9 and TRBJ2-1 gives the whole variable domain DTGVSQNPRHKITKRGQNVTFRCDPISEHNRLYWYRQTLGQGPEFLTYFQNEAQLEKSRLLSDRFSAERPKGSFSTLEIQRTEQGDSAMYLCASSPGGAGDLNEQFFGPGTRLTVL.

The count of this clone is one. The chain couples TRBV3-1 (or the pseudogene TRBV3-2) to TRBJ2-2, with D possibly matching TRBD1 (5 bases). Germline lookup yields CDR1 LGHDT and CDR2 YNNKEL (reference sequence). The CDR3 consists of 14 residues. Deletions cut 4 bases from V and 7 bases from J, with 13 bases between. The CDR3 spells CASSPLQAGGELFF. The CDR3 nucleotides are TGTGCCAGCAGCCCATTACAGGCTGGCGGGGAGCTGTTTTTT.

V usage is TRBV5-1 and J usage is TRBJ2-7; 12 nucleotides line up with TRBD1. Trimming at V came to 5 bases and at J to 5 bases, leaving 11 bases not matched to a gene. The CDR3 contains 16 residues. From germline, CDR1 is SGHRS and CDR2 YFSETQ. This CDR3 reads CASRTLGTGGLNEQYF. The DNA for the CDR3 is TGCGCCAGCAGGACCCTCGGGACAGGGGGCTTAAACGAGCAGTACTTC.

CDR3 region: CASSLVGTSGRATQYF. The CDR3 DNA follows: TGCGCCAGCAGCTTGGTTGGGACTAGCGGGAGGGCGACCCAGTACTTC. The chain carries TRBV5-1 and TRBJ2-5, with TRBD2 matching 16 bases. This CDR3 has 16 amino acids. CDR1 is SGHRS, CDR2 YFSETQ, per germline. Trimming cost V 0 bases and J 7 bases; bases outside gene matches: 3.

V gene TRBV18 combines with J gene TRBJ1-1, with D possibly being TRBD1 (5 bases). V lost 3 bases to trimming and J lost 4 bases, with 9 bases between them. CDR1 is KGHSH, CDR2 LQKENI, per germline. The CDR3 is 13 amino acids. For the CDR3, the DNA is TGTGCCAGCTCACCGTTAGACAGCACTGAAGCTTTCTTT. Amino acids: CASSPLDSTEAFF.

There are a few counts of this clone. The chain uses TRBV18 and TRBJ1-1; D is undetermined. Trimming shortened V by 4 bases and J by 5 bases, and 5 bases separated the two germline ends. CDR3 size: 11 residues. CDR1 and CDR2 (germline): KGHSH, LQKENI. For the CDR3, the DNA is TGTGCCAGCTCACTCGGGACTGAAGCTTTCTTT. It is translated as CASSLGTEAFF.

This clone was counted between two and nine times. The genes are TRBV30 and TRBJ2-5, with TRBD2 matching 9 bases. In germline, CDR1 is GTSNPN, CDR2 SVGIG (reference sequence). Trimming removed 0 bases from V and 3 bases from J; junction bases left unmatched: 8. The CDR3 runs to 16 residues. The CDR3 loop reads CAWSVPRTSEEETQYF. DNA for the CDR3: TGTGCCTGGAGTGTCCCACGGACTAGCGAGGAAGAGACCCAGTACTTC.

The chain uses TRBV19 and TRBJ1-2, with TRBD1 matching over 9 bases. The CDR3 loop spans 14 amino acids. Trimming removed 5 bases from V and 7 bases from J; junction bases left unmatched: 8. The germline V gene encodes CDR1 LNHDA and CDR2 SQIVND (reference sequence). CDR3 bases: TGTGCCAGTAGTGTCGGGACAGGGATCGGTGGCTACACCTTC. Translation gives CASSVGTGIGGYTF.

This clone occurred once. The CDR3 region has the DNA TGTGCCAGTAGTATAGGTGGGAGCTTCTACGAGCAGTACTTC. Its protein is CASSIGGSFYEQYF. This rearrangement joins TRBV19 to TRBJ2-7; perhaps TRBD2 as D (5 bases). There are 14 residues in the CDR3. Germline V gives CDR1 LNHDA, CDR2 SQIVND (reference sequence). Trimming took off 1 base at V and 3 bases at J, with 10 bases between the two ends.

This chain joins TRBV7-2 and TRBJ2-1, with TRBD2 identical over 10 bases. The V segment lost 7 bases and the J segment 8 bases; nucleotides outside the gene matches: 8. Germline V gene data show CDR1 as SGHTA and CDR2 as FQGNSA. This CDR3 contains 14 residues. This CDR3 reads CASISSGSWHEQFF. The CDR3 DNA follows: TGTGCCAGCATCTCTAGCGGGAGTTGGCATGAGCAGTTCTTC.

The chain couples TRBV5-8 to TRBJ2-7; 9 bases line up with TRBD1. Germline CDR1 reads SGHTS; CDR2 reads YDEGEE. This CDR3 spans 15 amino acids. The trim removed 3 bases at V and 6 bases at J, leaving 10 bases unmatched. CDR3 amino acids: CASSSGGQGIFEQYF. CDR3 DNA sequence: TGTGCCAGCAGCTCCGGAGGACAGGGGATCTTCGAGCAGTACTTC.

The V gene is TRBV6-2 or TRBV6-3, the J gene TRBJ2-2; D is unresolved. The CDR3 loop spans 14 amino acids. CDR1 is MNHEY and CDR2 is SVGEGT in the germline V gene. V lost 0 bases, J lost 6 bases, and 8 bases lay in between. DNA for the CDR3: TGTGCCAGCAGTTACTCGAGAGCCGCCGGGGAGCTGTTTTTT. Translation gives CASSYSRAAGELFF.

The V gene is TRBV18, the J gene TRBJ1-4, with a possible D match to TRBD1 (6 bases). The germline V and J ends were trimmed by 4 bases and 3 bases, with 21 bases remaining between them. The CDR3 consists of 18 residues. From germline, CDR1 is KGHSH and CDR2 LQKENI. The CDR3 reads CASSLGPPTRGSNEKLFF. The DNA for the CDR3 is TGTGCCAGCTCACTGGGACCTCCCACGAGGGGGTCTAATGAAAAACTGTTTTTT.

The chain links TRBV5-1 to TRBJ2-3; D unresolved. CDR1 SGHRS and CDR2 YFSETQ come from the germline V gene. The length of the CDR3 is 16 residues. V was shortened by 1 base and J by 3 bases, with 15 bases between the two germline ends. CDR3 protein: CASSLNSAVATDTQYF. As DNA, the CDR3 is TGCGCCAGCAGCTTGAATAGTGCGGTAGCAACAGATACGCAGTATTTT.

As regards this clone: One junction end does not reproduce the germline sequence, and a read error may be involved. The rearrangement joins TRBV23-1 to TRBJ1-3; D may be TRBD1 (5 bases). TRBV23-1 is assigned to the ORF class and has an uncertain function. The CDR3 spans 19 residues. The CDR3 coding sequence is TGCGCCAGCAGTGAATCTGAGACGGGGGAATTCAACTCTGGAAACACCATATATTTT. It is translated as CASSESETGEFNSGNTIYF.

The chain links TRBV7-3 to TRBJ2-3, with TRBD1 matching over 7 bases. Germline CDR1 is SGHTA and CDR2 is FQGTGA. The CDR3 contains 14 residues. V was clipped by 0 bases and J by 3 bases; unmatched bases: 0. The CDR3 DNA follows: TGTGCCAGCAGCTTAACACAGGGGACAGATACGCAGTATTTT. The encoded protein is CASSLTQGTDTQYF. Looking up the rest from reference TRBV7-3 and TRBJ2-3 gives the full variable domain: GAGVSQTPSNKVTEKGKYVELRCDPISGHTALYWYRQSLGQGPEFLIYFQGTGAADDSGLPNDRFFAVRPEGSVSTLKIQRTERGDSAVYLCASSLTQGTDTQYFGPGTRLTVL.

This chain connects TRBV3-1 (or the pseudogene TRBV3-2) to TRBJ1-3; 10 bases fit TRBD1. The CDR3 length is 16 residues. Germline-derived CDR1 and CDR2 are LGHDT and YNNKEL (reference sequence). The trim removed 4 bases at V and 9 bases at J, leaving 12 bases unmatched. CDR3 coding DNA: TGTGCCAGCAGCCCAACCGGGACAGGGGTTCCCGGCACCATATATTTT. Protein: CASSPTGTGVPGTIYF.

Only one count was recorded for this clone. This sequence joins TRBV7-3 and TRBJ2-7; 8 bases line up with TRBD2. The germline CDR1 and CDR2 sequences are SGHTA and FQGTGA. The J segment lost 6 bases and the V segment lost 5 bases, leaving 18 bases of the junction unmatched. This CDR3 is built from 17 residues. CDR3 protein: CASSPNPGGGSFAEQYF. The CDR3 DNA is TGTGCCAGCAGCCCAAACCCCGGGGGGGGAAGCTTTGCCGAGCAGTACTTC.

The chain carries TRBV3-1 (or the pseudogene TRBV3-2) and TRBJ2-1, with 9 bases aligning to TRBD2. V shed 0 bases and J 8 bases; nucleotides not matched to a gene: 11. Germline V gene sequence: CDR1 LGHDT, CDR2 YNNKEL (reference sequence). This CDR3 is built from 17 residues. In DNA, the CDR3 is TGTGCCAGCAGCCAAGATGTGACTAGCGGAGTCAGGGATGAGCAGTTCTTC. Residues: CASSQDVTSGVRDEQFF.

The chain carries TRBV4-3 and TRBJ2-2, with 8 bases aligning to TRBD1. Germline CDR1 and CDR2: LGHNA and YSLEER. The CDR3 totals 15 residues. The V gene end was trimmed by 2 bases and the J gene end by 7 bases; junction bases not matched to a gene: 6. Here the CDR3 DNA reads TGCGCCAGCAGCCAAAGACAGGGGTGGGGCGGGGAGCTGTTTTTT. This codes for CASSQRQGWGGELFF.

This chain joins TRBV4-1 and TRBJ1-1; 7 bases are shared with TRBD1. This CDR3 comprises 16 residues. V was pared by 0 bases and J by 7 bases, with 11 bases of the junction left unmatched. The germline CDR1 and CDR2 sequences are MGHRA and YSYEKL. The CDR3 sequence: CASSQDGAGGNREAFF. The CDR3 bases are TGCGCCAGCAGCCAAGATGGGGCAGGGGGGAATCGTGAAGCTTTCTTT.

The chain couples TRBV7-8 to TRBJ1-2; D might be TRBD1 (6 bases). V lost 5 bases, J lost 2 bases, and 9 bases lay in between. Germline CDR1 reads SGHVS; CDR2 reads FQNEAQ. The CDR3 extends over 13 amino acids. The CDR3: CASSKDRNYGYTF. Written as DNA, the CDR3 is TGTGCCAGCAGCAAAGACAGGAACTATGGCTACACCTTC.

The chain recombines TRBV6-2 or TRBV6-3 with TRBJ2-3, with D perhaps matching TRBD2 (5 bases). The germline V gene encodes CDR1 MNHEY and CDR2 SVGEGT. The CDR3 contains 15 residues. Trimming pared 6 bases from V and 2 bases from J, leaving 15 bases between. CDR3 DNA sequence: TGTGCCAGCAGACCTCGACTAAGCGTCACAGATACGCAGTATTTT. It codes for CASRPRLSVTDTQYF.

V and J are TRBV2 and TRBJ2-5, with 8 nucleotides matching TRBD1. Germline-derived CDR1 and CDR2 are SNHLY and FYNNEI. J gave up 8 bases and V 6 bases, and 17 bases lay outside the gene matches. The CDR3 contains 16 residues. CDR3 nucleotides: TGTGCCAGCAGCCCCCGACCCGGGACAGGATTCGCAACCCAGTACTTC. Its translation is CASSPRPGTGFATQYF.

CDR3 sequence reads: CASSLVAGGSPYEQYF. In DNA form, the CDR3 reads TGTGCCAGCAGCTTAGTCGCAGGGGGCTCCCCCTACGAGCAGTACTTC. The rearrangement links TRBV7-2 to TRBJ2-7; TRBD1 matches at 8 bases. Germline CDR1 and CDR2: SGHTA and FQGNSA. The CDR3 has 16 amino acids. J lost 2 bases, V lost 1 base, and 7 bases had no gene match.

The genes are TRBV9 and TRBJ2-3; D is possibly TRBD2 (6 bases). Trimming took 2 bases from V and 4 from J, leaving 8 bases between them. The length of the CDR3 is 13 residues. Germline CDR1 SGDLS, CDR2 YYNGEE. The CDR3 sequence: CASSVTSADTQYF. CDR3 sequence (DNA): TGTGCCAGCAGCGTGACTAGTGCAGATACGCAGTATTTT.

The rearrangement uses TRBV5-1 and TRBJ2-7; a weak D match, TRBD2 (6 bases). CDR3 length: 16 amino acids. Per the germline V gene, CDR1 is SGHRS and CDR2 is YFSETQ. Trimming took off 5 bases at V and 2 bases at J, with 20 bases between the two ends. The CDR3 loop is CASSLSGTSATYEQYF. The CDR3 DNA follows: TGCGCCAGCAGTTTGTCTGGGACTTCAGCTACCTACGAGCAGTACTTC.